The T cell receptor beta chain described here comes from a study of cytomegalovirus exposure and HLA in healthy donors listed by TCRdb under 2017. Background on the whole study: In an earlier analysis of roughly 500 of the donors, approximately 260 Gb of sequence data and 117 million unique TCR beta sequences from about 179 million T cells were reported. In a later genetic analysis, genome-wide SNP genotypes for about three fifths of the 666 donors were used, and that subset was treated as a discovery cohort. About 310 gigabases of sequencing data and roughly 90 million unique TCR sequences were included in an early release covering around 650 HLA-typed donors. An earlier analysis of fewer than 750 of the donors used high-throughput TCR beta sequencing to judge whether each TCR beta V gene segment behaved as functional or pseudogenic. Five DR-DQ haplotypes were handled as single units for association and clustering, since linkage in the cohort was strong. To study patterns of TCR occurrence, a later analysis re-analyzed previously published TCR beta repertoires from 550 to 800 donors and added high-resolution HLA genotyping. HLA typing included class I and class II loci at four-digit resolution. The study combined high-throughput TCR immunosequencing, statistical association of individual TCRs with disease status, and machine learning to predict cytomegalovirus infection status. Donor age, sex, ethnicity and CMV serostatus were collected together with the repertoire data. Among the roughly 370 genotyped donors, around 79% belonged to the genetic ancestry cluster associated with self-reported Caucasian donors. Every discovery cohort repertoire had been produced on one sequencing platform. Typing coverage varied by locus: about 620-640 donors for A, B, C, DRB1 and DQB1; roughly 520 for DQA1; 606 for DPA1; 400 to 480 for DPB1. Using immunosequencing, the study profiled T cell repertoires from about 620 subjects and related those repertoires to cytomegalovirus serostatus. The study was designed to test whether signatures of past pathogen exposure could be identified by cataloging public T cell receptors. The later analysis used no new phenotypic data to find candidate immune exposures, relying instead on TCR beta sequences and their occurrence across donors. Among some 400 genotyped donors of the cohort, an average of approximately 230,000 unique TCR beta nucleotide sequences were sequenced per donor, 15% to 20% of them non-productive. A separate validation cohort of 100 to 150 different subjects was used in addition to the 666-subject first cohort. Overall study outcomes, separate from this receptor: Cytomegalovirus status was reported to be diagnosed by the classifier with high specificity and sensitivity in both the original and validation cohorts. This cohort had only TCR beta chains sequenced, and the lack of alpha or paired-chain data limited which features could be detected. In a later analysis, HLA-associated TCR beta chains showed more clonal expansion and lower generation probabilities than non-associated chains that were equally common. Because the 87-base-pair reads could not distinguish some IMGT-functional V segments, including TRBV6-2 and TRBV6-3, those segments were excluded. In an earlier analysis of some 500 of the donors, most TCR beta V segments were observed in productive rearrangements about 87% or about 30% of the time, broadly matching IMGT annotations. Most TCR sequences were observed very rarely across donors, whereas some public TCRs were present in many individuals. In vitro tests confirmed that a few of the cytomegalovirus-associated TCR beta chains recognize cytomegalovirus antigens. For the cohort, immune exposure information was limited to CMV serostatus. A total of roughly 160 TCR beta chains were listed by the study as associated with cytomegalovirus. In a later genetic analysis, a missense DCLRE1C variant was associated with V-gene and J-gene trimming of TCR beta chains, and the association was replicated in an independent cohort. A further reported finding was that TCR beta sequences accurately predicted the HLA-A and HLA-B alleles for most subjects in the first cohort. The authors suggested that the approach could potentially be generalized to other disease states and immunological phenotypes. According to a later genetic analysis, donors in an Asian-associated ancestry cluster had fewer N-insertions in productive TCRs than the approximately 670-donor mean. In a later analysis, TCR association rates were found to vary across HLA loci, with the most associated TCRs seen for DRB1 alleles and the fewest for HLA-C alleles. According to a later analysis, most CMV-associated TCR beta chains appeared to be HLA-restricted, and the HLA associations seemed to be driven largely by CMV exposure. A cluster of highly shared sequence variants was judged likely to be a technical artifact of the sequencing pipeline. In a later analysis, around 15,000 TCR beta sequences were associated with specific HLA alleles at a false discovery rate of 0.05. Linkage disequilibrium might explain the correlated functional status among segregating V segments, but an unknown experimental factor could not be ruled out. The presence/absence analyses assumed that sequencing depth was roughly uniform across donors, and that assumption may not be true. When HLA alleles, especially DR and DQ, strongly co-occurred, attributing TCR associations to individual alleles was difficult. HLA typing was unavailable for some donors at each locus, so association tests used only the typed subset. In a later analysis, several top co-occurrence clusters were reported to appear linked to parvovirus B19, influenza, CMV and Epstein-Barr virus. The earlier analysis of some 540 of the donors excluded roughly 17 rarely observed V segments, including chromosome 9 orphons, because counts were too low.

The cohort was made up of approximately 670 healthy bone marrow donors. At the time of sampling, every cohort member was nominally healthy, though immune exposures that went unrecorded were likely present. The donor was CMV seropositive and was included in the group of 300 or so seropositive cohort members. A peripheral blood sample was provided by each donor, and peripheral blood mononuclear cells were used for TCR beta sequencing. Genomic DNA was extracted from the blood cell samples with the Qiagen DNeasy Blood Extraction Kit. Turning to this clone: Which antigen it targets is not known. Base qualities are not provided; no much larger clone lies one nucleotide away.

Library prep was done by the immunoSEQ multiplex PCR assay. The multiplex PCR relied on a mix of 60 forward primers for TCR Vbeta segments and 13 reverse primers for TCR Jbeta segments. The CDR3 region of rearranged TCR beta genes was amplified from genomic DNA by a multiplex PCR assay. Amplified TCR beta libraries were sequenced as 87-base-pair reads on the Illumina HiSeq System. Turning to the authors' computational methods: Across the 666 repertoires, a later analysis counted approximately 75 million unique TCR beta chains, roughly 11 million of which were shared by at least two donors. A nearest-neighbor algorithm error-corrected the raw reads and collapsed the reads into unique sequences, merging closely related sequences to remove PCR and sequencing errors. V, D and J gene segments were assigned by aligning CDR3 sequences to IMGT reference sequences. For a sequence to be retained, at least a six-nucleotide match to both a V gene segment and a J gene segment was required. A rearrangement was called productive if the CDR3 had no stop codons and remained in frame with V and J, and every other rearrangement was called non-productive. CDR3 was defined according to IMGT convention as the region running from the second conserved V-encoded cysteine to the conserved J-encoded phenylalanine. The earlier analysis of some 600 of the donors excluded sequences that lacked an unambiguous match to a single V gene segment. An earlier analysis of a few hundred of the donors classified V segments as functional when productive rearrangements were above 56.7% and as segregating when the standard deviation between donors was above 5%. A statistical classification framework was built for diagnosing cytomegalovirus status from the catalog of TCR beta chain sequences. V and J gene assignment, in a later analysis, came from comparing TCR nucleotide sequences with IMGT/GENE-DB human TR gene sequences. A later analysis assigned CDR3 sequences and most-parsimonious VDJ recombination scenarios with the TCRdist pipeline. In a later analysis, each TCR beta chain was defined by its CDR3 amino acid sequence together with its V-gene family, and reads without a unique V-gene family were excluded. To address suspected cross-contamination and a sequencing artifact, a later analysis removed several hundred highly shared, low-generation-probability nucleotide sequences. A later analysis calculated a clonal expansion index for each public chain from normalized within-repertoire ranks of inferred template counts. In a later analysis, generation probabilities were computed with a VDJ recombination model fitted to out-of-frame rearrangements, and the resulting probabilities were checked against IGoR. In a later analysis, TCR-TCR, TCR-HLA and TCR-CMV co-occurrence was scored with hypergeometric tests, and a repertoire-size bias correction was applied to TCR pairs. In a later analysis, false discovery rates were estimated by permuting HLA or CMV assignments 20 times. In a later analysis, co-occurring TCRs were grouped using DBSCAN, and TCRdist sequence similarity was added for clustering within HLA-allele-positive subsets. For co-occurrence clustering, repertoires with fewer than 30,000 or more than 120,000 public chains were excluded, along with five repertoires with anomalous nucleotide sharing. TCRdb retrieved this table from immuneACCESS and kept in-frame rearrangements only. Not all clones are present; in checked studies, unresolved V genes account for under half, and no reason is known for the remainder. V, J and clone size were drawn from that table, and D and trimming were deduced from the DNA. This sample has about 190,000 clones in its table, and around four fifths of those were observed once. The ten largest clones add up to over 2% of the sample.

Taken from the germline V gene (reference sequence), the CDR1 and CDR2 loops are SGHNT and YYREEE. The CDR3 numbers 13 residues from cysteine through phenylalanine. Only the CDR3 DNA is retained, 39 bases long and in frame from the first base. V lost 5 bases and J lost 4 bases, and the count of bases not matched to a germline gene is 5. Input material: PBMCs. Rearrangement joined TRBV5-4 to TRBJ1-2, with 7 bases aligning to TRBD1. The clonotype originates from a woman between 45 and 65 years old in good health and CMV-seropositive. The DNA is TGTGCCAGCAGGGAACAGGGGATCTATGGCTACACCTTC. Its amino acids are CASREQGIYGYTF.